The 27 T cell receptor beta chains below were found in one sample sequenced in a study of blood T cell repertoires in COVID-19. Method: immunoSEQ multiplex PCR; TCRdb's copy keeps in-frame clones and lacks some. The table records approximately 76,000 clones, about 89% of them present only once. Sequenced material: peripheral blood. Receptor source: a woman aged 60-75 years with acute or convalescent COVID-19.

This clone occurred once. The gene calls are TRBV9 and TRBJ1-1; D gene uncertain. The CDR3 extends over 15 amino acids. CDR1 SGDLS and CDR2 YYNGEE come from the germline V gene. Trimming took off 3 bases at V and 0 bases at J, with 12 bases between the two ends. The CDR3 DNA sequence: TGTGCCAGCAGCGGGGAGGTGTCAATGAACACTGAAGCTTTCTTT. Its protein product is CASSGEVSMNTEAFF.

J is TRBJ2-7 and V is TRBV10-3, with TRBD1 identical over 10 bases. The ends lost 6 bases at V and 4 bases at J; junction bases unmatched: 6. The length of the CDR3 is 14 residues. Germline CDR1 reads ENHRY; CDR2 reads SYGVKD. The CDR3 region is CAIRDRDRGYEQYF. Written as DNA, the CDR3 is TGTGCCATCAGAGACAGGGACAGGGGATACGAGCAGTACTTC.

The rearrangement uses TRBV7-2 and TRBJ2-7; TRBD2 is a possible D gene (6 bases). The germline gives CDR1 SGHTA, CDR2 FQGNSA. Trimming removed 5 bases from V and 5 bases from J, with 16 bases in between. This CDR3 is 14 amino acids long. The CDR3 coding sequence is TGTGCCAGCAGCACGGACTACCCCTTAGACGAGCAGTACTTC. It is translated as CASSTDYPLDEQYF.

CDR3 coding DNA: TGTGCCAGCAGCGTAGATAGCTGGACAGGGGGTCTTGGCTACACCTTC. The encoded protein is CASSVDSWTGGLGYTF. The chain recombines TRBV9 with TRBJ1-2, with 10 bases identical to TRBD1. With 0 bases clipped from V and 7 bases from J, the junction kept 9 bases outside the gene matches. The CDR3 spans 16 residues. Germline values: CDR1 SGDLS, CDR2 YYNGEE.

The rearrangement uses TRBV6-1 and TRBJ1-4, with D unresolved. V lost 3 bases, J lost 0 bases, and 11 bases lay in between. Germline assignment: CDR1 MNHNS and CDR2 SASEGT. The CDR3 has 16 amino acids. The CDR3 loop is CASSDVRGSTNEKLFF. In DNA form, the CDR3 reads TGTGCCAGCAGTGATGTACGAGGCTCAACTAATGAAAAACTGTTTTTT.

The chain combines TRBV6-1 with TRBJ2-7; the match to TRBD1 covers 10 bases. The germline V gene has CDR1 MNHNS and CDR2 SASEGT. V shed 4 bases, J shed 4 bases, and the junction held 10 bases outside the gene matches. The CDR3 covers 16 residues. The CDR3 loop reads CASSAAGTGVLYEQYF. As DNA, the CDR3 is TGTGCCAGCAGTGCAGCCGGGACAGGGGTCCTATACGAGCAGTACTTC.

The chain employs TRBV5-1 and TRBJ2-3, with TRBD1 matching over 10 bases. The CDR3 has 14 residues. The V and J ends lost 6 bases and 14 bases, in that order; junction bases with no gene match: 15. Germline CDR1 SGHRS, CDR2 YFSETQ. CDR3 in DNA: TGCGCCAGCATGCCCGGTGACACGGGACAGGGGTGGTATTTT. Amino acids: CASMPGDTGQGWYF.

The chain is built from TRBV19 and TRBJ2-5; TRBD2 matches 11 bases. Germline-derived CDR1 and CDR2 are LNHDA and SQIVND (reference sequence). CDR3 length: 19 amino acids. J lost 3 bases, V lost 6 bases, and 18 bases had no gene match. This CDR3 is CASRPRSGLAGGQEETQYF. CDR3 coding DNA: TGTGCCAGTAGACCCCGTTCAGGGCTAGCGGGGGGACAAGAAGAGACCCAGTACTTC.

The rearrangement links TRBV29-1 to TRBJ1-2; TRBD1 matches 8 bases. Trimming at V came to 6 bases and at J to 6 bases, leaving 9 bases not matched to a gene. Germline V gives CDR1 SQVTM, CDR2 ANQGSEA. The CDR3 runs to 13 residues. The CDR3 sequence: CSVEPGTGNGYTF. The CDR3 DNA reads TGCAGCGTCGAGCCCGGGACAGGCAATGGCTACACCTTC.

The chain carries TRBV19 and TRBJ1-2, with 8 bases that match TRBD1. V trimming: 6 bases; J trimming: 4 bases; junction bases outside the gene matches: 4. This CDR3 comprises 13 residues. CDR1 and CDR2 from the germline V gene are LNHDA and SQIVND (reference sequence). The CDR3 reads CASRATGAYGYTF. The CDR3 nucleotides are TGTGCCAGTAGGGCGACAGGGGCCTATGGCTACACCTTC.

The genes are TRBV3-1 (or the pseudogene TRBV3-2) and TRBJ2-7, with D unclear. V gave up 0 bases and J gave up 2 bases, with 11 bases separating them. The CDR3 covers 15 residues. From germline, CDR1 is LGHDT and CDR2 YNNKEL (reference sequence). CDR3 sequence: CASSQDTSSAYEQYF. The CDR3 coding sequence is TGTGCCAGCAGCCAAGATACCAGTTCAGCCTACGAGCAGTACTTC.

The chain uses TRBV19 and TRBJ2-5, with 8 bases lining up with TRBD2. Trimming at V came to 6 bases and at J to 2 bases, leaving 8 bases not matched to a gene. CDR3 size: 15 residues. In germline, CDR1 is LNHDA, CDR2 SQIVND (reference sequence). The CDR3 DNA is TGTGCCAGTAGCCCCCGGCGGGGGGATCAAGAGACCCAGTACTTC. Residues: CASSPRRGDQETQYF.

The chain combines TRBV7-2 with TRBJ2-7, with D unclear. Germline loops: CDR1 SGHTA, CDR2 FQGNSA. The ends were cut back, 1 base at V and 5 bases at J, with 12 bases in the middle. This CDR3 has 14 residues. The CDR3 DNA is TGTGCCAGCAGCTTAGGGCTCCTCGCAAACGAGCAGTACTTC. This gives the protein CASSLGLLANEQYF.

CDR3 sequence reads: CASSVGSSYNSPLHF. The CDR3 coding sequence is TGTGCCAGCAGCGTGGGCAGCTCCTATAATTCACCCCTCCACTTT. The chain joins TRBV11-2 to TRBJ1-6; D is uncertain. The CDR3 has 15 residues. V was trimmed by 5 bases and J by 0 bases, leaving 8 bases between them. Germline assignment: CDR1 SGHAT and CDR2 FQNNGV.

This chain uses TRBV20-1 with TRBJ1-6; the D gene is possibly TRBD1 (5 bases). There are 15 residues in the CDR3. Germline CDR1 reads DFQATT; CDR2 reads SNEGSKA (reference sequence). The V end lost 3 bases, the J end lost 0 bases, and 9 bases lay between the germline ends. CDR3 loop: CSASRGSSYNSPLHF. The DNA of the CDR3 is TGCAGTGCTAGTCGGGGGAGCTCCTATAATTCACCCCTCCACTTT.

For the CDR3, the DNA is TGTGCCAGATTTTTAAGTTTCGGACTAGCGCCTACAGATACGCAGTATTTT. It encodes CARFLSFGLAPTDTQYF. The gene calls are TRBV5-3 and TRBJ2-3; TRBD2 matches 9 bases. TRBV5-3 is labeled an ORF, and its function is uncertain. J lost 3 bases, V lost 7 bases, and 15 bases had no gene match. The CDR3 runs 17 residues.

The chain couples TRBV4-1 to TRBJ2-2; perhaps TRBD2 as D (6 bases). The length of the CDR3 is 16 residues. Germline-derived CDR1 and CDR2 are MGHRA and YSYEKL. Trimming removed 1 base at V and 0 bases at J, with 9 bases between. CDR3 region: CASSQGTGANTGELFF. CDR3 nucleotide sequence: TGCGCCAGCAGCCAAGGGACGGGGGCGAACACCGGGGAGCTGTTTTTT.

The chain recombines TRBV7-6 with TRBJ1-5, with 8 bases matching TRBD1. Per germline, CDR1 SGHVS and CDR2 FNYEAQ. Trimming at V came to 2 bases and at J to 5 bases, leaving 14 bases not matched to a gene. CDR3 size: 18 residues. CDR3 sequence reads: CASSLMAGQGGGDQPQHF. The CDR3 region has the DNA TGTGCCAGCAGCTTAATGGCCGGACAGGGAGGGGGGGATCAGCCCCAGCATTTT.

This sequence joins TRBV10-3 and TRBJ2-3; weak D call: TRBD2 (6 bases). This CDR3 spans 16 amino acids. From germline, CDR1 is ENHRY and CDR2 SYGVKD. With 3 bases removed from V and 0 bases from J, the gap between germline ends came to 13 bases. The CDR3 protein is CAISDGGDGSTDTQYF. Here the CDR3 DNA reads TGTGCCATCAGTGACGGGGGAGACGGTAGCACAGATACGCAGTATTTT.

The chain carries TRBV3-1 (or the pseudogene TRBV3-2) and TRBJ2-1; 9 bases fit TRBD2. V lost 6 bases, J lost 2 bases, and 2 bases stayed unmatched. Germline V gene sequence: CDR1 LGHDT, CDR2 YNNKEL (reference sequence). This CDR3 is built from 14 residues. CDR3 sequence: CASSRGGAYNEQFF. CDR3 DNA sequence: TGTGCCAGCAGTCGCGGGGGGGCCTACAATGAGCAGTTCTTC.

The chain employs TRBV7-2 and TRBJ1-1; D gene unclear. Germline V lookup: CDR1 SGHTA, CDR2 FQGNSA. This CDR3 is 14 amino acids long. The V end was cut by 6 bases, the J end by 0 bases, with 11 bases between. CDR3 coding DNA: TGTGCCAGCAGTTCAACGGTTATGAACACTGAAGCTTTCTTT. Amino acids: CASSSTVMNTEAFF. The full variable domain, rest sourced from reference TRBV7-2 and TRBJ1-1, is GAGVSQSPSNKVTEKGKDVELRCDPISGHTALYWYRQSLGQGLEFLIYFQGNSAPDKSGLPSDRFSAERTGGSVSTLTIQRTQQEDSAVYLCASSSTVMNTEAFFGQGTRLTVV.

The J gene is TRBJ1-5, the V gene TRBV7-2; the match to TRBD1 covers 7 bases. The CDR3 totals 15 residues. V lost 1 base and J lost 1; bases outside the gene matches: 1. CDR1 is SGHTA, CDR2 FQGNSA, per germline. The CDR3 region is CASSLEGQSNQPQHF. For the CDR3, the DNA is TGTGCCAGCAGCTTAGAGGGACAGAGCAATCAGCCCCAGCATTTT.

The rearrangement uses TRBV7-3 and TRBJ1-6; possibly TRBD1 for D (6 bases). Germline V gene data show CDR1 as SGHTA and CDR2 as FQGTGA. V gave up 2 bases and J gave up 9 bases, with 11 bases separating them. The CDR3 covers 14 residues. CDR3 nucleotides: TGTGCCAGCAGCTTAGGGGGCCTGAGTTCACCCCTCCACTTT. The encoded protein is CASSLGGLSSPLHF.

This chain connects TRBV5-8 to TRBJ2-7, with a possible D match to TRBD1 (6 bases). Trimming took 4 bases from V and 0 from J, leaving 14 bases between them. This CDR3 has 15 residues. Per germline, CDR1 SGHTS and CDR2 YDEGEE. The CDR3 nucleotides are TGTGCCAGCAGCCACCGGACAGCGGCCTCCTACGAGCAGTACTTC. Residues: CASSHRTAASYEQYF.

This chain uses TRBV5-1 with TRBJ2-3; unclear D gene. The CDR3 runs to 13 residues. The germline V gene encodes CDR1 SGHRS and CDR2 YFSETQ. V was shortened by 0 bases and J by 2 bases, with 4 bases between the two germline ends. The CDR3 loop is CASSLGYTDTQYF. DNA for the CDR3: TGCGCCAGCAGCTTGGGCTACACAGATACGCAGTATTTT.

This clone came up a few times. This chain connects TRBV29-1 to TRBJ2-7; TRBD1 agrees at 7 bases. Per the germline V gene, CDR1 is SQVTM and CDR2 is ANQGSEA. J was trimmed by 2 bases and V by 7 bases; bases with no gene match: 5. The CDR3 runs to 12 residues. The CDR3 DNA reads TGCAGCGCCCAAGGGACAGCCTACGAGCAGTACTTC. This translates into CSAQGTAYEQYF.

V and J are TRBV5-1 and TRBJ1-3, with D possibly TRBD1 on 6 matching bases. CDR1 SGHRS and CDR2 YFSETQ come from the germline V gene. This CDR3 region has 15 residues. V was pared by 4 bases and J by 0 bases, with 11 bases between. This CDR3 reads CASSPYRASGNTIYF. The CDR3 bases are TGCGCCAGCAGCCCCTACAGGGCCTCTGGAAACACCATATATTTT. The complete variable domain, with remaining parts taken from reference TRBV5-1 and TRBJ1-3, reads KAGVTQTPRYLIKTRGQQVTLSCSPISGHRSVSWYQQTPGQGLQFLFEYFSETQRNKGNFPGRFSGRQFSNSRSEMNVSTLELGDSALYLCASSPYRASGNTIYFGEGSWLTVV.